Given below is one TCR beta chain in context. This clonotype was seen a handful of times. It lacks a known antigen. No base quality information exists; no much larger clone differs at one position. The method was PCR. Sequencing took place on an Illumina HiSeq 2500. TCR library preparation used molecular barcoding, with unique molecular identifiers applied to normalize quantification of the TCRbeta repertoire. The raw public reads went through TCRdb reprocessing: fastp at Q25, MiXCR clone calling, in-frame beta chains kept. Each CDR3 protein gets just one entry, which takes the most common genes and DNA from the rows behind it. The sample table holds some 340,000 distinct CDR3 sequences, of which approximately 10% were seen once. 2.4% of the sample lies in the top ten. The CDR3 runs 16 amino acids, cysteine and phenylalanine included. Just CDR3 DNA is preserved here, 48 bases in frame from base 1. The germline V gene sets CDR1 to LGHNA and CDR2 to YNFKEQ. Relative to germline, V is 0 bases shorter and J is 2 bases shorter, with 13 bases between their ends.

This sample was included in a study of T-cell reconstitution after alpha-beta-depleted transplantation in children (dated by TCRdb to the mid-2010s). For the wider study: T-cell immune reconstitution after TCRalphabeta/CD19-depleted allogeneic hematopoietic cell transplantation in children was quantitatively tracked in the study by means of TCR repertoire profiling.

Sample: PBMCs from the stem cell graft donor, taken from the stem cell graft. The origin of this receptor is a human donor who donated a stem cell graft to a child with acute lymphoblastic leukemia. The chain couples TRBV4-2 to TRBJ1-1, with TRBD1 as a weak D call on 6 bases. The nucleotide sequence is given as TGTGCCAGCAGCCAAGATCGGGGCGGGACAAACACTGAAGCTTTCTTT. It translates to CASSQDRGGTNTEAFF.